This is a list of T cell receptor beta chains from one sample in a study of cytomegalovirus exposure and HLA in healthy donors. Data came from immunoSEQ multiplex PCR; TCRdb stores just in-frame clones and leaves some out. The profile covers about 140,000 clones, with roughly 75% appearing a single time and roughly 2% taken by the ten largest. The sample taken for sequencing was PBMCs. The receptors stem from a man aged 25-45 years in good health and CMV-seronegative. The conserved cysteine and the conserved F or W are not part of the CDR3 here. Fields, in order: J gene, V gene, CDR3 protein.

>TRBJ2-5|TRBV9
ASSVGSLAGDQETQY
>TRBJ1-2|TRBV6-5
ASSYQVAGEGGYT
>TRBJ2-3|TRBV5-4
ASSSSSQGTDTQY
>TRBJ1-2|TRBV6-5
ASSSPDRGLYGYT
>TRBJ2-5|TRBV5-6
ASSLDEKETQY
>TRBJ2-7|TRBV28
ASSLPLAGGSWEQY
>TRBJ2-7|TRBV30
AYMTGTSYEQY
>TRBJ2-7|TRBV28
ASSTQGKDREQY
>TRBJ1-4|TRBV5-1
ASSFVDRPGEKLF
>TRBJ2-7|TRBV9
ASSATSGGTYEQY
>TRBJ1-6|TRBV27
ASSSDRGDSPLH
>TRBJ1-3|TRBV19
ASSREIGNTIY
>TRBJ1-2|TRBV27
ASSSKGQTT
>TRBJ2-7|TRBV4-1
ASSQVWDRLKEQY
>TRBJ2-7|TRBV5-1
ASSLAGGAWGEQY
>TRBJ1-1|TRBV19
ASSIVSTTEAF
>TRBJ2-7|TRBV2
ASPGSGYYEQY
>TRBJ1-1|TRBV19
ASSQGRLGTEAF
>TRBJ2-7|TRBV28
ASSRRQDGSYEQY
>TRBJ2-3|TRBV4-1
ASGWGLSTDTQY
>TRBJ1-1|TRBV7-2
ASSLAPRVNTEAF
>TRBJ1-1|TRBV4-1
ASSQAGGRVNTEAF
>TRBJ2-1|TRBV6-6
ASSYSTGGGYNEQF
>TRBJ2-7|TRBV30
AGAGWNSYEQY
>TRBJ1-2|TRBV4-1
ASSQITGVYGYT
>TRBJ2-3|TRBV7-6
ASSYGLAGDGSTDTQY
>TRBJ1-5|TRBV28
ASKAGRGNQPQH
>TRBJ1-3|TRBV5-1
ASSFVGETSGNTIY
>TRBJ2-7|TRBV11-3
ASSLSRVDEQY
>TRBJ1-5|TRBV4-2
ASSQANQPQH
>TRBJ1-2|TRBV7-9
ASSSNVEDLGYGYT
>TRBJ1-2|TRBV7-8
ASSRQTGNYGYT
>TRBJ2-7|TRBV6-4
ASSDEPSASYEQY
>TRBJ1-2|TRBV6-5
ASTRKGQGGSGYT
>TRBJ2-2|TRBV5-6
ASSSRDRPNTGELF
>TRBJ2-7|TRBV19
ASSPGQGLSYEQY